The clone carrying this TCR beta chain was recorded at least ten times. The antigen remains undetermined. Diagnoses rested on clinical symptoms, serum thyroxine and TRAb, thyroid ultrasound and orbital computed tomography. This sample was included in a study of T cells in Graves' hyperthyroidism and ophthalmopathy. Study in general: Blood was drawn when the patient was first diagnosed and still untreated. Study results and limitations: Most thyroid-expanded clonotypes above 0.001 were also found in blood. Model predictions of ophthalmopathy came a median approximately 6.8 months before onset.

Amplified TCR beta CDR3 regions derived from RNA transcripts. When the TCR CDR3 underwent first-round RT-PCR, the HTBI primer set was used. TCRdb passed the multiplex PCR reads through MiXCR, listing each CDR3 protein once. Among 90,000 to 120,000 distinct CDR3 sequences listed, about 17% were seen once. This CDR3 spans 16 amino acids. The germline gives CDR1 MNHNS, CDR2 SASEGT. V shed 1 base and J 6 bases; nucleotides not matched to a gene: 7. The chain links TRBV6-1 to TRBJ2-2, with TRBD1 identical over 8 bases. Sequencing was done on a sample of blood. This sequence originates from a woman in her forties or fifties with Graves' hyperthyroidism. The CDR3 here is CASSEEGRGPAGELFF. CDR3 nucleotide sequence: TGTGCCAGCAGTGAAGAGGGCAGGGGGCCCGCCGGGGAGCTGTTTTTT.